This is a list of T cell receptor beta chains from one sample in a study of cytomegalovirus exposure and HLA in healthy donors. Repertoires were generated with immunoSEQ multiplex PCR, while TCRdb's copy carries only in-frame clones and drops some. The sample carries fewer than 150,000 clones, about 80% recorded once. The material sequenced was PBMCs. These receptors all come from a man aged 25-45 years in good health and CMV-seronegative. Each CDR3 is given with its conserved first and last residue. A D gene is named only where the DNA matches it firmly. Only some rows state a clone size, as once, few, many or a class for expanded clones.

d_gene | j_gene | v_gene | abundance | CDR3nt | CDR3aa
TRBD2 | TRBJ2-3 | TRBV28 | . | TGTGCCAGCACCAGGACTAGCGGGATTAGCACAGATACGCAGTATTTT | CASTRTSGISTDTQYF
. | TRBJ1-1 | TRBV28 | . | TGTGCCAGCAGTTACCCCGGCGGGGGAGGCACTGAAGCTTTCTTT | CASSYPGGGGTEAFF
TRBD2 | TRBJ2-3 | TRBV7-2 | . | TGTGCCAGCAGCTTAGTAACGGCTAGCGGGAGAAGGACAGATACGCAGTATTTT | CASSLVTASGRRTDTQYF
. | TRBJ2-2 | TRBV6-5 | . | TGTGCCAGCAGTTACTCGACAATGGGCCCCGGGGAGCTGTTTTTT | CASSYSTMGPGELFF
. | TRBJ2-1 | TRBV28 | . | TGTGCCAGCAGAAACTATTTCGCCTACAATGAGCAGTTCTTC | CASRNYFAYNEQFF
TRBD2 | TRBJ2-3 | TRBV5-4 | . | TGTGCCAGCGGACTAGAAGGCACAGATACGCAGTATTTT | CASGLEGTDTQYF
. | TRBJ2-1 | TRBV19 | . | TGTGCCAGTAGTATTGTGCCGGGGGACAATGAGCAGTTCTTC | CASSIVPGDNEQFF
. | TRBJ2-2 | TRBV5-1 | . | . | CASILGGLNTGELFF
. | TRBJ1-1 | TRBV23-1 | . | TGCGCCAGCAGTCAATGTTGGATGGGCAGAGACAACACTGAAGCTTTCTTT | CASSQCWMGRDNTEAFF
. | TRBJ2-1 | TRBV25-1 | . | TGTGCCAGCGGACTTACCTACAATGAGCAGTTCTTC | CASGLTYNEQFF
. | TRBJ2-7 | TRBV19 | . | TGTGCCAGTAGTAGGAGGACAGCCTACGAGCAGTACTTC | CASSRRTAYEQYF
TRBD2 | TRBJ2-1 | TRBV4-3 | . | TGCGCCAGCAGCCAAGAGACTAGCGGGAGACGAAATGAGCAGTTCTTC | CASSQETSGRRNEQFF
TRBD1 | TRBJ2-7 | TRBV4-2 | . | TGTGCCAGCAGCCAAGCCACCGGGACAGGGGCCGAGCAGTACTTC | CASSQATGTGAEQYF
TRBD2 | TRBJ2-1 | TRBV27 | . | TGTGCCAGCAGTTTTACTAGCGGGAATGAGCAGTTCTTC | CASSFTSGNEQFF
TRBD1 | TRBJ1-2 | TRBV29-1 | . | TGCAGCGTCGACGACGATACAGGGGGCAGTGGCTACACCTTC | CSVDDDTGGSGYTF
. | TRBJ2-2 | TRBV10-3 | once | TGTGCCATCAGTTTAGGGGGCGGGGAGCTGTTTTTT | CAISLGGGELFF
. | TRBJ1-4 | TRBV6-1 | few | TGTGCCAGCAGCGGGGATATCAGCGAAAAACTGTTTTTT | CASSGDISEKLFF
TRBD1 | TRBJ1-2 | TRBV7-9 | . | TGTGCCAGCAGCGGAGGGACAGCCTATGGCTACACCTTC | CASSGGTAYGYTF
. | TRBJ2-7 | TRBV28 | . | TGTGCCAGCAGTTTTCCGAATGGGCTAGGGGGGCAGTACTTC | CASSFPNGLGGQYF
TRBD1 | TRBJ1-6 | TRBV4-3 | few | TGCGCCAGCAGCCCGAACAGGGGGTATTCACCCCTCCACTTT | CASSPNRGYSPLHF
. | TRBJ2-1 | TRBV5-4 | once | TGTGCCAGCAGCTTGTTTGCGGCCTCCTACAATGAGCAGTTCTTC | CASSLFAASYNEQFF
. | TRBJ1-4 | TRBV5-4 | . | TGTGCCAGCAGTTTGATGGGGGGTAGTCTTGAAAAACTGTTTTTT | CASSLMGGSLEKLFF
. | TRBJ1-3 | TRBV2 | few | TGTGCCAGCAGGGTCGGGGGAAACACCATATATTTT | CASRVGGNTIYF
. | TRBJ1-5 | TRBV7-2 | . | TGTGCCAGCAGCCCTTATAGCAATCAGCCCCAGCATTTT | CASSPYSNQPQHF
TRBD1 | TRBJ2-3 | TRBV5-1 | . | TGCGCCAGCAGCTTGGTTAGGACAGGGGCCACAGATACGCAGTATTTT | CASSLVRTGATDTQYF
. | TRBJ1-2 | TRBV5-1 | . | TGCGCCAGCAGCTTGGAATACAGAGGGTATGGCTACACCTTC | CASSLEYRGYGYTF
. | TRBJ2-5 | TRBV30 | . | TGTGCCTGGACCCCTCCCTTTTTCCCAGAGACCCAGTACTTC | CAWTPPFFPETQYF
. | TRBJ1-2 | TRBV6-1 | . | TGTGCCAGCAGAACGTTGGACAGCTATGGCTACACCTTC | CASRTLDSYGYTF
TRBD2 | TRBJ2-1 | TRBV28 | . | TGTGCCAGCAGGGGGACTAGCGGGGGTGAGCAGTTCTTC | CASRGTSGGEQFF
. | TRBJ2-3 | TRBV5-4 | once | TGTGCCAGCAGCGAGGGGGGGGCAGGCACAGATACGCAGTATTTT | CASSEGGAGTDTQYF
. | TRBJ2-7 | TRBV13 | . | TGTGCCAGCAGCCCAGGGGGCGGGAGGGCGATCTACGAGCAGTACTTC | CASSPGGGRAIYEQYF
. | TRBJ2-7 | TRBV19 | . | TGTGCCAGTACCCCATCGGGGAGCTCCTACGAGCAGTACTTC | CASTPSGSSYEQYF
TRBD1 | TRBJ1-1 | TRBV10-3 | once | TGTGCCATCAGTGAGTTGGGAGAGACAGGGGGCCCTGAAGCTTTCTTT | CAISELGETGGPEAFF
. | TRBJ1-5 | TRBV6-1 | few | TGTGCCAGCAGTGAAGCGTATAGCAATCAGCCCCAGCATTTT | CASSEAYSNQPQHF
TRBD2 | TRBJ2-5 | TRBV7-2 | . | TGTGCCAGCAGCCTCAATAGCGGGAGCGGGGAGACCCAGTACTTC | CASSLNSGSGETQYF
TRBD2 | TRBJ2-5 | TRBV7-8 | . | TGTGCCAGCAGCTTAGGTTCGACTAGCGGGAATCAAGAGACCCAGTACTTC | CASSLGSTSGNQETQYF
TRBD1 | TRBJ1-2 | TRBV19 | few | TGTGCCAGTAGTATTGCAGGGACAGGGAACTATGGCTACACCTTC | CASSIAGTGNYGYTF
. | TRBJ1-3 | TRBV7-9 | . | TGTGCCAGCAGCTTAAGAGGGGGAAGTTACAACACCATATATTTT | CASSLRGGSYNTIYF
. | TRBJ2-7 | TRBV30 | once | TGTGCCTACATCGGGACACAAAAAACCTACGAGCAGTACTTC | CAYIGTQKTYEQYF
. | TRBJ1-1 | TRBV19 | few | TGTGCCAGTATCCCCGGAGGTACCACTGAAGCTTTCTTT | CASIPGGTTEAFF
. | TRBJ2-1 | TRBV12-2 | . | TGTGCAAGTCGCTCCCCCCCTCTTCTAGCGGGAGGGCCGATTAGCTCCTACAATGAGCAGTTCTTC | CASRSPPLLAGGPISSYNEQFF
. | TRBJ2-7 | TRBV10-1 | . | TGCGCCAGCAGACAACACCACCTCGGGACTCAAGACGAGCAGTACTTC | CASRQHHLGTQDEQYF